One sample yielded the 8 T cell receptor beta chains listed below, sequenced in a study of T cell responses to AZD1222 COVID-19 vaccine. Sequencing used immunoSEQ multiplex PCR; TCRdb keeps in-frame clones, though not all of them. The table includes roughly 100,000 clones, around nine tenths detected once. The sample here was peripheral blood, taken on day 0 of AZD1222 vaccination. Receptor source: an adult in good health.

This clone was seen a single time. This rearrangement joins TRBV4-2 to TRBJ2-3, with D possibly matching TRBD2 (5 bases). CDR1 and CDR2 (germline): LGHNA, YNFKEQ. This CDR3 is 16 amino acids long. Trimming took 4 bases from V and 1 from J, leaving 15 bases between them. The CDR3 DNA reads TGTGCCAGCAGCCTTCGACTACTCTCTGGCACAGATACGCAGTATTTT. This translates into CASSLRLLSGTDTQYF.

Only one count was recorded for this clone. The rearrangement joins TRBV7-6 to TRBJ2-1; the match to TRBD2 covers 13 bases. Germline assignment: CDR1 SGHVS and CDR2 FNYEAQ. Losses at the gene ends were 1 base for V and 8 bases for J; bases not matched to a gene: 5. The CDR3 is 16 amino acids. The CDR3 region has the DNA TGTGCCAGCAGCTTAGGGACTAGCGGGAGTAAGGATGAGCAGTTCTTC. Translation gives CASSLGTSGSKDEQFF.

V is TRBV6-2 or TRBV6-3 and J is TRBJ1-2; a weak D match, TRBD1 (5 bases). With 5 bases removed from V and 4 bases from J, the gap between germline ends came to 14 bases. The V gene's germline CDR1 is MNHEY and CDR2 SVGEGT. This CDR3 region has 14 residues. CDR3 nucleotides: TGTGCCAGCAGTCCCTCCGACAGCACCTATGGCTACACCTTC. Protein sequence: CASSPSDSTYGYTF.

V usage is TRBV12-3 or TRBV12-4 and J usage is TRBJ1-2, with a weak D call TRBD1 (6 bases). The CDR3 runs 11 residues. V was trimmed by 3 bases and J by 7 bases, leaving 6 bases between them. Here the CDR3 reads CASSLGAGYTF. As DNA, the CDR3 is TGTGCCAGCAGTTTGGGGGCTGGCTACACCTTC.

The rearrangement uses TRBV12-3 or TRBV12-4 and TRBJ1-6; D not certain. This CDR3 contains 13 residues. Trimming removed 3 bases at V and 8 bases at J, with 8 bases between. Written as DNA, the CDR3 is TGTGCCAGCAGTTTTATGCGGGATTCACCCCTCCACTTT. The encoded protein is CASSFMRDSPLHF.

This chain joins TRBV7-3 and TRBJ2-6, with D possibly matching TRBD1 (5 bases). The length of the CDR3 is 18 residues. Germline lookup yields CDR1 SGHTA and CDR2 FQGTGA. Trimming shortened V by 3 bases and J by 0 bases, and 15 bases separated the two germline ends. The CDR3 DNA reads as TGTGCCAGCAGCTTCCAGGGAACGACCGTCTCTGGGGCCAACGTCCTGACTTTC. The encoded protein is CASSFQGTTVSGANVLTF.

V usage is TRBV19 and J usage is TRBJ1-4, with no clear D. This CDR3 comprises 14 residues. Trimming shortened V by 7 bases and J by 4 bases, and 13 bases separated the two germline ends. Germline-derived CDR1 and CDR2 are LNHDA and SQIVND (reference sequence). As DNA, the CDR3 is TGTGCCAGTAACAATCGACTAAATAATGAAAAACTGTTTTTT. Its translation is CASNNRLNNEKLFF.

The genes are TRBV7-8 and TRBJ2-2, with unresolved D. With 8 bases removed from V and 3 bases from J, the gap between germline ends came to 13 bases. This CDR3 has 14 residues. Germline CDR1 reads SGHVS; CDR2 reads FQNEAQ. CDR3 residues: CASRSTQYTGELFF. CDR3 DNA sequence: TGTGCCAGCCGCTCTACGCAGTACACCGGGGAGCTGTTTTTT.